The sequence of this TCR beta chain was determined in a study of shared T cell receptors in the human thymus. Trimming removed 0 bases from V and 3 bases from J; junction bases left unmatched: 12. The CDR3 sequence is 18 residues long. Germline V CDR1 and CDR2: LNHNV, YYDKDF (reference sequence). Profiling relied on immunoSEQ multiplex PCR, and the TCRdb table lists in-frame clones only, not all of them. Here the sample spans 640,000 or so clones, about 90% being singletons. The same data also went into a second study, on human thymus T cells. As that report states: Thymic material originated from resections removed in the course of corrective heart surgery.

The receptor's source is a boy in the first two years of life with a congenital heart defect. The chain joins TRBV15 to TRBJ1-1; 8 bases map to TRBD1. Sample: thymocytes. The CDR3 region is CATSRDGGRDRRHTEAFF. The CDR3 region has the DNA TGTGCCACCAGCAGAGATGGGGGACGGGACAGGCGTCACACTGAAGCTTTCTTT.